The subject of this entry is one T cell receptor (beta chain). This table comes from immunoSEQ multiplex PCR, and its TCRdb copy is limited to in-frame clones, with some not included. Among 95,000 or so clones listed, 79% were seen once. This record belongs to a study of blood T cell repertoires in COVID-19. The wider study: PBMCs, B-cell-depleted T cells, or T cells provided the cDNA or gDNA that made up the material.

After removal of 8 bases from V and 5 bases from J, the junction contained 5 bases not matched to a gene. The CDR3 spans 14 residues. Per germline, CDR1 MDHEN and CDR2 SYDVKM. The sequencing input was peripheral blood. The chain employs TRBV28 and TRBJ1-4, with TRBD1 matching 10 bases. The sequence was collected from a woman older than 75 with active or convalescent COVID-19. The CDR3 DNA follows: TGTGCCAGCGGCCGGACAGGGGGAAATGAAAAACTGTTTTTT. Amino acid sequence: CASGRTGGNEKLFF. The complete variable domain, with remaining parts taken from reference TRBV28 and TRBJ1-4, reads DVKVTQSSRYLVKRTGEKVFLECVQDMDHENMFWYRQDPGLGLRLIYFSYDVKMKEKGDIPEGYSVSREKKERFSLILESASTNQTSMYLCASGRTGGNEKLFFGSGTQLSVL.